Following are 7 T cell receptor beta chains from one sample sequenced in a study of PD-1 blockade in classical Hodgkin lymphoma. Time point noted: cycle 4 day 1 (C4D1), after 6 weeks of nivolumab. Every patient experienced relapse after autologous stem cell transplantation, and brentuximab vedotin exposure varied. Assay: immunoSEQ multiplex PCR; the TCRdb copy retains only in-frame clones and omits some. The data hold 26,000 or so clones, with approximately 68% observed a single time. The specimen comprised peripheral blood mononuclear cells (PBMCs), sampled before the fourth cycle of nivolumab. The source of these receptors is a human donor with classical Hodgkin lymphoma.

J is TRBJ2-7 and V is TRBV7-9; 7 bases are shared with TRBD1. The trim removed 3 bases at V and 3 bases at J, leaving 5 bases unmatched. The germline CDR1 and CDR2 sequences are SEHNR and FQNEAQ (reference sequence). This CDR3 comprises 14 residues. The CDR3 DNA reads as TGTGCCAGCAGCTTTTCCCGGACAGGCTACGAGCAGTACTTC. Translation gives CASSFSRTGYEQYF.

V and J are TRBV7-9 and TRBJ2-2; the D is unclear. The ends were cut back, 5 bases at V and 3 bases at J, with 10 bases in the middle. The CDR3 length is 14 residues. Germline V CDR1 and CDR2: SEHNR, FQNEAQ (reference sequence). The CDR3 DNA reads TGTGCCAGCAGCCCTTCTAGGGACACCGGGGAGCTGTTTTTT. It is translated as CASSPSRDTGELFF.

This chain joins TRBV6-1 and TRBJ2-3, with 11 bases fitting TRBD2. CDR1 and CDR2 from the germline V gene are MNHNS and SASEGT. This CDR3 has 16 amino acids. V shed 4 bases, J shed 2 bases, and the junction held 5 bases outside the gene matches. CDR3 coding DNA: TGTGCCAGCAGTGCTAGCGGGGGGCAACACACAGATACGCAGTATTTT. It translates to CASSASGGQHTDTQYF.

The V call is TRBV5-1, the J call TRBJ1-1; D is unclear. The CDR3 loop spans 13 amino acids. V was clipped by 1 base and J by 1 base, with 5 bases between them. Germline values: CDR1 SGHRS, CDR2 YFSETQ. CDR3 coding DNA: TGCGCCAGCAGCTTGTGGTCGAACACTGAAGCTTTCTTT. This gives the protein CASSLWSNTEAFF.

For the CDR3, the DNA is TGCGCCAGCAGCTTGGTGTTGACAGGGTCTGGGGCCAACGTCCTGACTTTC. Translation gives CASSLVLTGSGANVLTF. V gene TRBV5-1 combines with J gene TRBJ2-6; 7 bases are a match to TRBD1. V was clipped by 0 bases and J by 1 base; unmatched bases: 4. The length of the CDR3 is 17 residues. Per the germline V gene, CDR1 is SGHRS and CDR2 is YFSETQ.

The chain uses TRBV6-5 and TRBJ1-2; D perhaps matches TRBD1 (5 bases). The CDR3 runs 14 residues. Germline CDR1 is MNHEY and CDR2 is SVGAGI. Trimming took 2 bases from V and 8 from J, leaving 15 bases between them. The CDR3 sequence: CASSYGGREFGYTF. CDR3 coding DNA: TGTGCCAGCAGTTACGGGGGACGGGAGTTCGGCTACACCTTC.

This chain uses TRBV2 with TRBJ1-1; tentative D call: TRBD1 (6 bases). V was cut by 5 bases and J by 5 bases, with 12 bases left in between. Per germline, CDR1 SNHLY and CDR2 FYNNEI. The CDR3 sequence is 13 residues long. The chain's CDR3 is CASSIQGSTEAFF. DNA of the CDR3: TGTGCCAGCAGTATACAGGGTTCGACTGAAGCTTTCTTT.